The present T cell receptor (beta chain) was sequenced within a study of T-cell reconstitution after alpha-beta-depleted transplantation in children. The CDR3 is 11 amino acids. V lost 2 bases to trimming and J lost 12 bases, with 9 bases between them. The library targeted TCRbeta and was prepared with unique molecular identifiers. TCRdb re-called the PCR reads with MiXCR, one entry per CDR3 protein. The sample lists roughly 300,000 distinct CDR3 sequences, around a tenth occurring once. This clonotype was detected ten times or more. This sequence was found in a male patient aged 2 to 9 who had a stem cell transplant for chronic granulomatous disease, so the T cells may come from the graft donor. Sequenced here: peripheral blood, sampled 180 days after TCRalphabeta/CD19-depleted stem cell transplant. The chain joins TRBV12-3 or TRBV12-4 to TRBJ2-3; D gene ambiguous. The CDR3 loop is CASSLTWIQYF. The CDR3 nucleotides are TGTGCCAGCAGTTTAACTTGGATTCAGTATTTT.